Shown below are 17 T cell receptor beta chains from a single sample sequenced in a study of cytomegalovirus exposure and HLA in healthy donors. 60 Vbeta and 13 Jbeta primers were used in PCR. TCRdb's table, derived via immunoSEQ multiplex PCR, lists solely in-frame clones and lacks some. The data hold about 170,000 clones, with 76% observed a single time. Material: PBMCs. Receptor source: a female donor in good health and CMV-seronegative.

On this clone: One end of the junction varies from germline; a read error may be responsible. The rearrangement uses TRBV7-9 and TRBJ2-7; D is undetermined. The CDR3 is 11 amino acids. Germline CDR1 SEHNR, CDR2 FQNEAQ (reference sequence). This chain's CDR3 is CASSLVQLLNF. The CDR3 nucleotides read TGTGCCAGCAGCTTAGTACAGTTGCTTAACTTC.

This clone was recorded only once. The chain has TRBV7-2 and TRBJ1-2; TRBD1 aligns across 8 bases. Losses at the gene ends were 0 bases for V and 8 bases for J; bases not matched to a gene: 17. The germline V gene has CDR1 SGHTA and CDR2 FQGNSA. CDR3 length: 18 residues. CDR3 coding DNA: TGTGCCAGCAGCTTAGCGAGGGCCCTTAAATGGACAGGGAGAGGCTACACCTTC. Encoded protein: CASSLARALKWTGRGYTF.

Comment on this clone: The sample contains more than one DNA sequence encoding this CDR3. This chain uses TRBV4-3 with TRBJ2-5, with 9 bases identical to TRBD1. The J call may be wrong; the DNA end is better matched by TRBJ2-7. Germline V CDR1 and CDR2: LGHNA, YSLEER. The CDR3 is made up of 13 amino acids. The CDR3 loop is CASSQDRGYEQYF. The CDR3 nucleotides are TGCGCCAGCAGCCAGGACAGGGGATACGAGCAGTACTTC.

This sequence joins TRBV7-9 and TRBJ2-5; 10 positions agree with TRBD2. The CDR3 is 16 residues long. The V and J ends lost 2 bases and 1 base, in that order; junction bases with no gene match: 4. Germline CDR1 and CDR2: SEHNR and FQNEAQ (reference sequence). CDR3 coding DNA: TGTGCCAGCAGCTTACGGACTAGCGGAGTCCAAGAGACCCAGTACTTC. Translating gives CASSLRTSGVQETQYF.

Comments on this clone: The sample holds other DNA sequences that translate to the same CDR3. The V and J genes are TRBV4-2 and TRBJ1-3; D not resolved. Trimming pared 0 bases from V and 7 bases from J, leaving 7 bases between. Per germline, CDR1 LGHNA and CDR2 YNFKEQ. This CDR3 is built from 13 residues. For the CDR3, the DNA is TGTGCCAGCAGCCAAGATCTAGGTAACACCATATATTTT. This encodes CASSQDLGNTIYF.

The CDR3: CASDGQKMNEQFF. The CDR3 DNA is TGTGCCAGCGACGGACAGAAGATGAATGAGCAGTTCTTC. The rearrangement uses TRBV2 and TRBJ2-1, with D perhaps TRBD1 (6 bases). The CDR3 loop spans 13 amino acids. CDR1 and CDR2 (germline): SNHLY, FYNNEI. Trimming pared 8 bases from V and 7 bases from J, leaving 15 bases between.

The table lists this clone with a count of one. CDR3 sequence (DNA): TGTGCCCGGTCCAATCGCGGGGCAGCACCCTCTGGGGCCAACGTCCTGACTTTC. It specifies CARSNRGAAPSGANVLTF. This rearrangement joins TRBV2 to TRBJ2-6; D may be TRBD2 (6 bases). V shed 11 bases and J shed 0 bases, with 23 bases lying between them. CDR1 is SNHLY and CDR2 is FYNNEI in the germline V gene. The CDR3 length is 18 residues.

The chain carries TRBV7-3 and TRBJ2-1, with 13 bases fitting TRBD2. The CDR3 covers 16 residues. J gave up 2 bases and V 5 bases, and 3 bases lay outside the gene matches. The germline V gene encodes CDR1 SGHTA and CDR2 FQGTGA. CDR3 nucleotides: TGTGCCAGCAGCCCCGGACTAGCGGGGGCCTACAATGAGCAGTTCTTC. Its translation: CASSPGLAGAYNEQFF.

The V call is TRBV7-9, the J call TRBJ2-1; 10 bases are shared with TRBD2. After removal of 2 bases from V and 6 bases from J, the junction contained 4 bases not matched to a gene. Germline lookup yields CDR1 SEHNR and CDR2 FQNEAQ (reference sequence). The CDR3 runs to 15 residues. CDR3 nucleotide sequence: TGTGCCAGCAGCTTAAGTAGCGGGAGGCTCAATGAGCAGTTCTTC. Its protein is CASSLSSGRLNEQFF. Together with reference TRBV7-9 and TRBJ2-1, the CDR3 gives the full variable domain: DTGVSQNPRHKITKRGQNVTFRCDPISEHNRLYWYRQTLGQGPEFLTYFQNEAQLEKSRLLSDRFSAERPKGSFSTLEIQRTEQGDSAMYLCASSLSSGRLNEQFFGPGTRLTVL.

This chain connects TRBV5-1 to TRBJ2-2; weak D call: TRBD2 (6 bases). CDR3 length: 15 amino acids. In germline, CDR1 is SGHRS, CDR2 YFSETQ. V lost 5 bases and J 3 bases, leaving 14 bases between the germline ends. The CDR3 sequence is CASRGASVDTGELFF. The DNA for the CDR3 is TGCGCCAGCAGAGGGGCTAGCGTGGACACCGGGGAGCTGTTTTTT.

J is TRBJ2-7 and V is TRBV20-1; no definite D call. Looked up from germline, CDR1 is DFQATT and CDR2 is SNEGSKA (reference sequence). This CDR3 has 11 residues. Trimming pared 4 bases from V and 6 bases from J, leaving 10 bases between. CDR3 loop: CSATTPLEQYF. The CDR3 DNA sequence: TGCAGTGCTACTACCCCGCTCGAGCAGTACTTC.

The V and J genes are TRBV19 and TRBJ2-1; TRBD1 might be the D (5 bases). This CDR3 has 13 residues. CDR1 LNHDA and CDR2 SQIVND come from the germline V gene (reference sequence). The V end lost 8 bases, the J end lost 7 bases, and 15 bases lay between the germline ends. CDR3 sequence: CASARQGVNEQFF. CDR3 in DNA: TGTGCCAGTGCACGGCAAGGGGTTAATGAGCAGTTCTTC. The whole variable domain, filled in from reference TRBV19 and TRBJ2-1, reads DGGITQSPKYLFRKEGQNVTLSCEQNLNHDAMYWYRQDPGQGLRLIYYSQIVNDFQKGDIAEGYSVSREKKESFPLTVTSAQKNPTAFYLCASARQGVNEQFFGPGTRLTVL.

Here the CDR3 reads CASSGGTASGNTIYF. CDR3 sequence (DNA): TGTGCCAGCAGTGGGGGGACAGCCTCTGGAAACACCATATATTTT. V usage is TRBV28 and J usage is TRBJ1-3; 7 bases align to TRBD1. Germline lookup yields CDR1 MDHEN and CDR2 SYDVKM. This CDR3 has 15 residues. V lost 5 bases to trimming and J lost 0 bases; unmatched junction nucleotides: 4.

The rearrangement joins TRBV9 to TRBJ1-5; TRBD1 is a possible D gene (6 bases). Germline lookup yields CDR1 SGDLS and CDR2 YYNGEE. CDR3 length: 15 amino acids. V was shortened by 0 bases and J by 7 bases, with 14 bases between the two germline ends. The CDR3 region has the DNA TGTGCCAGCAGCGTAGGATGGGGGCCTGAGCAGCCCCAGCATTTT. Translated: CASSVGWGPEQPQHF.

The V call is TRBV5-4, the J call TRBJ1-1; no clear D. Germline assignment: CDR1 SGHNT and CDR2 YYREEE (reference sequence). Trimming removed 4 bases from V and 5 bases from J, with 15 bases in between. There are 14 residues in the CDR3. CDR3 sequence: CASSGGILGTEAFF. CDR3 DNA sequence: TGTGCCAGCAGCGGCGGGATCCTGGGGACTGAAGCTTTCTTT.

The V gene is TRBV10-3, the J gene TRBJ1-4, with D possibly being TRBD1 (5 bases). Looked up from germline, CDR1 is ENHRY and CDR2 is SYGVKD. Trimming shortened V by 0 bases and J by 4 bases, and 9 bases separated the two germline ends. The CDR3 consists of 15 residues. CDR3 coding DNA: TGTGCCATCAGTGAGTCGATCGGGGGTAATGAAAAACTGTTTTTT. This sequence encodes CAISESIGGNEKLFF.

The chain has TRBV5-4 and TRBJ2-1; 7 positions agree with TRBD2. CDR3 length: 15 amino acids. The V gene end was trimmed by 2 bases and the J gene end by 7 bases; junction bases not matched to a gene: 9. Germline V gives CDR1 SGHNT, CDR2 YYREEE (reference sequence). The CDR3 nucleotides read TGTGCCAGCAGCTTCCCTGGCGGGCGGGGGAATGAGCAGTTCTTC. It translates to CASSFPGGRGNEQFF.